The source of this T cell receptor beta chain is a study of CD4 T cells in relation to SARS-CoV-2 and coronaviruses. Study in general: A couple of subjects were Hispanic; patients were seven to nine males and a handful of females.

Profiled with immunoSEQ multiplex PCR; TCRdb holds only in-frame clones, not every one. Of about 36,000 clones in the sample, 70% to 85% were seen once. Worth noting for this clone: Its target is unknown.

Naive and memory CD4+ T cells were separated from cryopreserved PBMCs. Trimming at V came to 4 bases and at J to 6 bases, leaving 2 bases not matched to a gene. The CDR3 runs to 14 residues. CDR1 is SGHNT, CDR2 YENEEA, per germline. The receptor was isolated from an adult with COVID-19. The sequencing input was naive CD4+ T cells from PBMCs, cultured in vitro. Documented subset: naive CD4+ T cells isolated by negative enrichment. The rearrangement joins TRBV11-3 to TRBJ2-1, with 11 bases identical to TRBD2. CDR3 loop: CASSSGTSGNEQFF. CDR3 sequence (DNA): TGTGCCAGCAGCTCCGGGACTAGCGGCAATGAGCAGTTCTTC.